The next 10 T cell receptor beta chains were all read from a single sample in a study of cytomegalovirus exposure and HLA in healthy donors. PCR amplification relied on 60 Vbeta primers (plus 13 Jbeta primers). Using immunoSEQ multiplex PCR, the repertoire was profiled, and TCRdb retains in-frame clones only, with some absent. The data show about 120,000 clones, roughly 80% seen once. Sequenced sample: PBMCs. These receptors were collected from a woman between 18 and 29 years old in good health and CMV-seronegative.

The V gene is TRBV7-9, the J gene TRBJ2-1; 9 positions match TRBD2. The germline V gene has CDR1 SEHNR and CDR2 FQNEAQ (reference sequence). The CDR3 sequence is 16 residues long. With V trimmed by 4 bases and J by 5 bases, 9 bases remained unmatched. CDR3 region: CASSWSTSGENNEQFF. DNA for the CDR3: TGTGCCAGCAGCTGGTCGACTAGCGGAGAAAACAATGAGCAGTTCTTC.

CDR3: CASSQYRTRDYEQYF. CDR3 bases: TGTGCCAGCAGCCAGTATCGAACCAGGGACTACGAGCAGTACTTC. V gene TRBV7-9 combines with J gene TRBJ2-7; D might be TRBD1 (5 bases). The CDR3 runs 15 residues. V was clipped by 5 bases and J by 3 bases, with 17 bases between them. Germline lookup yields CDR1 SEHNR and CDR2 FQNEAQ (reference sequence).

This clone was seen only once. This sequence joins TRBV6-6 and TRBJ1-1, with a tentative D call TRBD1 (5 bases). The CDR3 contains 13 residues. V lost 2 bases and J lost 7, with 11 bases in between. CDR1 MNHNY and CDR2 SVGAGI come from the germline V gene (reference sequence). CDR3 loop: CASSYGGGLEAFF. The DNA of the CDR3 is TGTGCCAGCAGTTACGGGGGGGGACTTGAAGCTTTCTTT.

This clone has a single count. This chain connects TRBV6-5 to TRBJ2-7, with 9 bases matching TRBD1. J gave up 1 base and V 0 bases, and 1 base lay outside the gene matches. From germline, CDR1 is MNHEY and CDR2 SVGAGI. The length of the CDR3 is 15 residues. CDR3 sequence reads: CASSYSGQGSYEQYF. The CDR3 coding sequence is TGTGCCAGCAGTTACTCGGGACAGGGATCCTACGAGCAGTACTTC.

J is TRBJ2-1 and V is TRBV2, with D perhaps matching TRBD1 (6 bases). This CDR3 spans 17 amino acids. The germline CDR1 and CDR2 sequences are SNHLY and FYNNEI. Trimming pared 8 bases from V and 0 bases from J, leaving 20 bases between. The CDR3 coding sequence is TGTGCCAGCCTTTTTGATCGGACAGTCAGCTCCTACAATGAGCAGTTCTTC. Translating it yields CASLFDRTVSSYNEQFF.

V is TRBV6-6 and J is TRBJ1-2, with D maybe TRBD1 (5 bases). Germline CDR1 reads MNHNY; CDR2 reads SVGAGI (reference sequence). This CDR3 has 14 amino acids. Trimming removed 6 bases at V and 5 bases at J, with 16 bases between. Here the CDR3 reads CASRRSGRAYGYTF. The CDR3 bases are TGTGCCAGCAGACGATCAGGCAGGGCATATGGCTACACCTTC.

This clone was recorded only once. This sequence joins TRBV9 and TRBJ1-6; TRBD1 agrees at 8 bases. CDR1 and CDR2 (germline): SGDLS, YYNGEE. V lost 1 base and J lost 4; bases outside the gene matches: 10. The CDR3 extends over 18 amino acids. CDR3 nucleotides: TGTGCCAGCAGCGTAAGGCCTACAGGGGGGGATTATAATTCACCCCTCCACTTT. As protein: CASSVRPTGGDYNSPLHF.

V usage is TRBV11-3 and J usage is TRBJ1-1, with D uncertain. The ends were cut back, 5 bases at V and 7 bases at J, with 17 bases in the middle. CDR1 SGHNT and CDR2 YENEEA come from the germline V gene. There are 14 residues in the CDR3. The CDR3 sequence: CASSPSGWAGEAFF. CDR3 sequence (DNA): TGTGCCAGCAGCCCCTCGGGGTGGGCGGGTGAAGCTTTCTTT.

This clone is a singleton in its sample. This chain connects TRBV15 to TRBJ2-7, with TRBD1 as a possible D gene (6 bases). Trimming shortened V by 0 bases and J by 3 bases, and 9 bases separated the two germline ends. Per the germline V gene, CDR1 is LNHNV and CDR2 is YYDKDF (reference sequence). This CDR3 has 14 residues. The CDR3 sequence is CATSREGHLYEQYF. For the CDR3, the DNA is TGTGCCACCAGCAGAGAGGGACACCTCTACGAGCAGTACTTC. The full variable domain, rest sourced from reference TRBV15 and TRBJ2-7, is DAMVIQNPRYQVTQFGKPVTLSCSQTLNHNVMYWYQQKSSQAPKLLFHYYDKDFNNEADTPDNFQSRRPNTSFCFLDIRSPGLGDTAMYLCATSREGHLYEQYFGPGTRLTVT.

This clone was recorded only once. The gene calls are TRBV6-5 and TRBJ1-6; D remains ambiguous. Trimming pared 0 bases from V and 7 bases from J, leaving 4 bases between. The CDR3 is 13 amino acids. CDR1 and CDR2 (germline): MNHEY, SVGAGI. DNA for the CDR3: TGTGCCAGCAGTTACTCTGCGAATTCACCCCTCCACTTT. Translating gives CASSYSANSPLHF.